Sequencing of this T cell receptor (beta chain) was carried out in a study of blood T cell repertoires in COVID-19. Overall study context: Samples representing acute and convalescent COVID-19 were sourced from the United States, Italy and Spain. Nucleic acid was either cDNA or gDNA, and it came from T cells, B-cell-depleted T cells, or PBMCs.

Under the authors' procedure: Scientists estimated how many nucleated cells there were by amplifying reference gene primers. TCRdb's copy holds only in-frame clones and misses some; the assay was immunoSEQ multiplex PCR. That table supplies the V and J calls and clone size; D and trimming were determined from the DNA. The table records about 410,000 clones, approximately 90% of them present only once. With V trimmed by 3 bases and J by 7 bases, 11 bases remained unmatched. The CDR3 loop spans 17 amino acids. Looked up from germline, CDR1 is KGHDR and CDR2 is SFDVKD. The chain uses TRBV24-1 and TRBJ1-4; 9 bases fit TRBD1. This sequence was found in a woman in her thirties or forties with COVID-19, enrolled during active disease. Material for sequencing was peripheral blood. The CDR3 protein is CATSDAAGQGAGEKLFF. The CDR3 coding sequence is TGTGCCACCAGTGATGCCGCGGGACAGGGTGCCGGTGAAAAACTGTTTTTT.